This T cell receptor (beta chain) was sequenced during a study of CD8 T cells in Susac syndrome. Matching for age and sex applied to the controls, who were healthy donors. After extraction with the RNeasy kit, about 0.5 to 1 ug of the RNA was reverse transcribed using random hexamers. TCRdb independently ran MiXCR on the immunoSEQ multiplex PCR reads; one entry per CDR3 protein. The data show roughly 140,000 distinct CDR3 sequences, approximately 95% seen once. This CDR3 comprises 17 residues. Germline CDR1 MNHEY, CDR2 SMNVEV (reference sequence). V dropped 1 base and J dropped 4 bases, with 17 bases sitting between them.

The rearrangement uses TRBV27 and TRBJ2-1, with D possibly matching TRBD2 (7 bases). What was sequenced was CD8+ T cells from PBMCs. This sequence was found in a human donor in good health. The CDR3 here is CASSLYPGGGRYNEQFF. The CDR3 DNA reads TGTGCCAGCAGTTTATACCCAGGCGGGGGCAGGTACAATGAGCAGTTCTTC.